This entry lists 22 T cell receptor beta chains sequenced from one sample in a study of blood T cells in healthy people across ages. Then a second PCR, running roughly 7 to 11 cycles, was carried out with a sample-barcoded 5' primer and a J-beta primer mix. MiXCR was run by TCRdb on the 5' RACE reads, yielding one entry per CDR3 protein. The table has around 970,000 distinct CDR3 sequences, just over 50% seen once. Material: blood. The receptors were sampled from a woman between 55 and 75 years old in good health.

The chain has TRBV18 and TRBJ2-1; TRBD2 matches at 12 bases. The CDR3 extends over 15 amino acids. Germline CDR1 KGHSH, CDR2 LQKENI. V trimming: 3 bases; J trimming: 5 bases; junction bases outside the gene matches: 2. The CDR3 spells CASSPTSGSNNEQFF. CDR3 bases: TGTGCCAGCTCACCGACTAGCGGGAGCAACAATGAGCAGTTCTTC.

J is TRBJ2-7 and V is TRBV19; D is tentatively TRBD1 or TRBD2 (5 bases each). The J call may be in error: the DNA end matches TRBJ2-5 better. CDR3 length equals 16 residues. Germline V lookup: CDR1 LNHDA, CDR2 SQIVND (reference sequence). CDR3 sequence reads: CASSLQPPPWGETQYF. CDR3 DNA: TGTGCCAGTAGTCTACAGCCGCCACCTTGGGGGGAGACCCAGTACTTC.

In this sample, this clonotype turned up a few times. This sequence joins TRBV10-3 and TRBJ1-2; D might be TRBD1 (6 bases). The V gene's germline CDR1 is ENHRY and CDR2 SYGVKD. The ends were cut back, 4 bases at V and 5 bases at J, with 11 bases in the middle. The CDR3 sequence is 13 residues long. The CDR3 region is CAISAGTLYGYTF. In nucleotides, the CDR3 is TGTGCCATCAGTGCCGGGACACTTTATGGCTACACCTTC.

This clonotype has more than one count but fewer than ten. CDR3 amino acids: CSARTTSSRQYF. The CDR3 region has the DNA TGCAGTGCTAGAACGACTAGCTCGAGGCAGTACTTC. V gene TRBV20-1 combines with J gene TRBJ2-5; TRBD2 matches 7 bases. CDR1 and CDR2 (germline): DFQATT, SNEGSKA (reference sequence). Trimming cost V 2 bases and J 11 bases; bases outside gene matches: 8. The CDR3 covers 12 residues.

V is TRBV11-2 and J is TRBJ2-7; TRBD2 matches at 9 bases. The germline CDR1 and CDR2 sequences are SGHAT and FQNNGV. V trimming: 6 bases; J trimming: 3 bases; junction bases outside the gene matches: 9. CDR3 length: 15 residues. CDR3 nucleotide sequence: TGTGCCAGCAGAGAGGGCCTAGCGGGGCTCTACGAGCAGTACTTC. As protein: CASREGLAGLYEQYF. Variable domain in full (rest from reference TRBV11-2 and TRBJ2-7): EAGVAQSPRYKIIEKRQSVAFWCNPISGHATLYWYQQILGQGPKLLIQFQNNGVVDDSQLPKDRFSAERLKGVDSTLKIQPAKLEDSAVYLCASREGLAGLYEQYFGPGTRLTVT.

CDR3 coding DNA: TGTGCCAGCAGTTCACAACCGACTACGGAGCAGTACTTC. This gives the protein CASSSQPTTEQYF. This sequence joins TRBV27 and TRBJ2-7; D possibly corresponds to TRBD2 (5 bases). Trimming took off 4 bases at V and 7 bases at J, with 14 bases between the two ends. CDR1 and CDR2 from the germline V gene are MNHEY and SMNVEV (reference sequence). The length of the CDR3 is 13 residues.

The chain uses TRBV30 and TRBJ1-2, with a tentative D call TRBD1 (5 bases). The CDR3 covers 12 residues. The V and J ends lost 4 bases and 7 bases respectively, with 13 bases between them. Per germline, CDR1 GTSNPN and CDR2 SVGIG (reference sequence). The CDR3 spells CAWTSGTVGYTF. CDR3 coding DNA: TGTGCCTGGACTTCCGGGACGGTTGGCTACACCTTC. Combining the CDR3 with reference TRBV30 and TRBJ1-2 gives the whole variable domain SQTIHQWPATLVQPVGSPLSLECTVEGTSNPNLYWYRQAAGRGLQLLFYSVGIGQISSEVPQNLSASRPQDRQFILSSKKLLLSDSGFYLCAWTSGTVGYTFGSGTRLTVV.

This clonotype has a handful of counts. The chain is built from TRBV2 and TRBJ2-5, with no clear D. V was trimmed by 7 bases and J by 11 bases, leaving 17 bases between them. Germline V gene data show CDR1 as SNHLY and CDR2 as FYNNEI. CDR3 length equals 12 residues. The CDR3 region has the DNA TGTGCCAGCATCTACCAGACGGCGGAGCAGTACTTC. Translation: CASIYQTAEQYF.

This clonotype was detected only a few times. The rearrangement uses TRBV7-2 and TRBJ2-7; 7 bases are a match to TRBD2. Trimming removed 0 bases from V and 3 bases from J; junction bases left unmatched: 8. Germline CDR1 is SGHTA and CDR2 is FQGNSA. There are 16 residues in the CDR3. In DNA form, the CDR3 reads TGTGCCAGCAGCTTAGCGCGCGGGAGACTCGACTACGAGCAGTACTTC. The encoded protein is CASSLARGRLDYEQYF.

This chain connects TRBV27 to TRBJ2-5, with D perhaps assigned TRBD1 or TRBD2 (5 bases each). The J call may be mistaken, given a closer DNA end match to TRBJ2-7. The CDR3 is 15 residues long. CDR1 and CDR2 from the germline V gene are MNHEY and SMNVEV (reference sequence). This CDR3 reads CASSPPRTRTYEQYF. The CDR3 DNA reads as TGTGCCAGCAGTCCCCCCCGGACACGGACTTACGAGCAGTACTTC.

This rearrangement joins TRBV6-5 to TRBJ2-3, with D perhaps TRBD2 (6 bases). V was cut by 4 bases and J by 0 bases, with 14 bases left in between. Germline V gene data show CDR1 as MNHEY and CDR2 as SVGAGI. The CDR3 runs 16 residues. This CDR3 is CASSWSGSGSTDTQYF. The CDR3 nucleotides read TGTGCCAGCAGTTGGAGTGGGAGCGGGAGCACAGATACGCAGTATTTT.

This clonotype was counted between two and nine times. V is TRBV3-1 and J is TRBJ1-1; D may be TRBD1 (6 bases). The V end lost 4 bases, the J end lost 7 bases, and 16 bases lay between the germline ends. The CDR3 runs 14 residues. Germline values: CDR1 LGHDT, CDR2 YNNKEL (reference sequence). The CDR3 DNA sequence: TGTGCCAGCAGCCGATCCGGACAGCTTTTTGAAGCTTTCTTT. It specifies CASSRSGQLFEAFF.

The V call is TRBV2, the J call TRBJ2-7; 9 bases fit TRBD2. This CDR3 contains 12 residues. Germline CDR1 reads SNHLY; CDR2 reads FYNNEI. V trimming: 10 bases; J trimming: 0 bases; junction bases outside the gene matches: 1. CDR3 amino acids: CATSGNSYEQYF. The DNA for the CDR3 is TGTGCCACTAGCGGGAACTCCTACGAGCAGTACTTC.

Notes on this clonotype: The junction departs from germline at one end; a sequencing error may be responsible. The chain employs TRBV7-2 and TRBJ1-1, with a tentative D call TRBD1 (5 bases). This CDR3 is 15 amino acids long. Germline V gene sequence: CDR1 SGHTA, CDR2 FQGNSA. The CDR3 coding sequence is TGTGCCAGCAGCTCTCGCGGGGGTCTGAATACTGAAGCTTTCTTT. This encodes CASSSRGGLNTEAFF. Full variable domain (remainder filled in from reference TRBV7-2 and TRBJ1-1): GAGVSQSPSNKVTEKGKDVELRCDPISGHTALYWYRQSLGQGLEFLIYFQGNSAPDKSGLPSDRFSAERTGGSVSTLTIQRTQQEDSAVYLCASSSRGGLNTEAFFGQGTRLTVV.

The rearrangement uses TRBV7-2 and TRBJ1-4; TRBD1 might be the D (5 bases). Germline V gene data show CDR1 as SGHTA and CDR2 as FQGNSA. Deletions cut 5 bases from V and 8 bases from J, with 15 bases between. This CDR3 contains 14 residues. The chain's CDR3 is CASSRGGFREKLFF. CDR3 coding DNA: TGTGCCAGCAGCCGGGGGGGTTTTCGAGAAAAACTGTTTTTT.

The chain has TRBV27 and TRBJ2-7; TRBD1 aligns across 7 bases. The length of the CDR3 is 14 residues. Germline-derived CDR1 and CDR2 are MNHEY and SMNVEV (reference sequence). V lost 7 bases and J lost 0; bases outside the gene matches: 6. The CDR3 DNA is TGTGCCAGCACATCCCGGGACAGCTCCTACGAGCAGTACTTC. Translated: CASTSRDSSYEQYF.

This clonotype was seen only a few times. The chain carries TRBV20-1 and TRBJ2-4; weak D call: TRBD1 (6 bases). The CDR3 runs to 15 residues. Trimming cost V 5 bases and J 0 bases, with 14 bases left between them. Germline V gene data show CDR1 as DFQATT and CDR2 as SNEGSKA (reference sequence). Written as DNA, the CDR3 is TGCAGTGCTCACCTAAGGACAGTAGCCAAAAACATTCAGTACTTC. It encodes CSAHLRTVAKNIQYF.

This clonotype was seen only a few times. The CDR3 region is CASKGGGHYNEQYF. Written as DNA, the CDR3 is TGTGCCAGCAAGGGAGGCGGGCACTACAATGAGCAGTACTTC. The chain has TRBV12-3 or TRBV12-4 and TRBJ2-1, with a weak D call TRBD2 (6 bases). The DNA end lines up better with TRBJ2-7; the J call may be wrong. The CDR3 extends over 14 amino acids.

CDR3 residues: CASSTVTTQYF. In DNA form, the CDR3 reads TGTGCCAGCAGTACCGTTACTACGCAGTATTTT. The chain joins TRBV12-3 or TRBV12-4 to TRBJ2-3; D remains ambiguous. The CDR3 has 11 amino acids. Trimming stripped 5 bases from V and 8 bases from J, with 8 bases between.

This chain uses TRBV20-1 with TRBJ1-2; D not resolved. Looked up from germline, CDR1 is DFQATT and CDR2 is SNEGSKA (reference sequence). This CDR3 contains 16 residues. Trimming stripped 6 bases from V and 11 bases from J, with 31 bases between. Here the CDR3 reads CSATLGGRATASDYTF. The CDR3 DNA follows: TGCAGTGCCACCCTAGGCGGACGGGCAACAGCAAGCGATTACACCTTC.

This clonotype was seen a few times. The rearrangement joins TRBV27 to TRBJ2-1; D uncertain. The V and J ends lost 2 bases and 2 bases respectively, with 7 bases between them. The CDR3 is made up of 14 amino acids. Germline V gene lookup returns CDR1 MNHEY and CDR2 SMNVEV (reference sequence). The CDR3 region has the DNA TGTGCCAGCAGTTTAAGACGGCCCTACAATGAGCAGTTCTTC. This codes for CASSLRRPYNEQFF.

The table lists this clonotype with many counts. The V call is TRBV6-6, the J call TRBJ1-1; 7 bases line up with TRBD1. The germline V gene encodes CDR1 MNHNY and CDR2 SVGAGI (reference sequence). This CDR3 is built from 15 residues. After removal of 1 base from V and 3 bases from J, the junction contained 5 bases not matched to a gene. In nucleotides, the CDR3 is TGTGCCAGCAGTTACTGGAACAGGGGCGACACTGAAGCTTTCTTT. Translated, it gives CASSYWNRGDTEAFF.